Following are 21 T cell receptor beta chains from one sample sequenced in a study of identical twins. MiXCR was run by TCRdb on the 5' RACE reads, yielding one entry per CDR3 protein. This table has 250,000 to 300,000 distinct CDR3 sequences, 7.5% to 9.5% appearing once. This same sample was also part of a study on yellow fever vaccine responses in identical twins.

The source material was CD8+ T cells sorted from blood. The receptors shown here come from a young woman in good health.

This clonotype was detected only a few times. The chain carries TRBV10-2 and TRBJ2-1, with 12 bases identical to TRBD2. This CDR3 contains 13 residues. Germline V gene sequence: CDR1 WSHSY, CDR2 SAAADI. Unmatched junction bases numbered 6, after V lost 10 bases and J lost 8 bases. This CDR3 reads CATSGTSGYEQFF. The CDR3 DNA follows: TGCGCCACGAGCGGGACTAGCGGGTATGAGCAGTTCTTC.

This clonotype was counted only a few times. The chain couples TRBV4-2 to TRBJ2-7, with D possibly matching TRBD2 (6 bases). CDR1 is LGHNA and CDR2 is YNFKEQ in the germline V gene. This CDR3 region has 14 residues. The V end lost 0 bases, the J end lost 7 bases, and 13 bases lay between the germline ends. CDR3 loop: CASSQDSRAGEQYF. The CDR3 region has the DNA TGTGCCAGCAGCCAAGATAGCCGGGCGGGGGAGCAGTACTTC.

This clonotype appeared many times. The chain links TRBV27 to TRBJ2-1, with D possibly matching TRBD2 (6 bases). This CDR3 spans 11 amino acids. CDR1 MNHEY and CDR2 SMNVEV come from the germline V gene (reference sequence). V lost 9 bases to trimming and J lost 3 bases, with 6 bases between them. In DNA, the CDR3 is TGTGCCAGTAGCGGCTACAATGAGCAGTTCTTC. Residues: CASSGYNEQFF.

The chain joins TRBV4-2 to TRBJ2-1, with 14 bases aligning to TRBD2. Per germline, CDR1 LGHNA and CDR2 YNFKEQ. This CDR3 is 16 amino acids long. The junction had 4 bases not matched to a gene; V was cut back by 2 bases and J by 7 bases. The CDR3 bases are TGTGCCAGCAGCCAAATGACTAGCGGGGGGGCGAATGAGCAGTTCTTC. The encoded protein is CASSQMTSGGANEQFF.

At least ten counts were recorded for this clonotype. The chain recombines TRBV6-4 with TRBJ1-2, with a weak D call TRBD1 (5 bases). The CDR3 length is 13 residues. Deletions cut 1 base from V and 8 bases from J, with 11 bases between. The V gene's germline CDR1 is MRHNA and CDR2 SNTAGT. CDR3 loop: CASSDLSGHGYTF. The CDR3, as DNA: TGTGCCAGCAGTGACTTGTCAGGGCACGGCTACACCTTC.

The V call is TRBV20-1, the J call TRBJ2-1, with a tentative D call TRBD1 (5 bases). CDR1 is DFQATT and CDR2 is SNEGSKA in the germline V gene (reference sequence). The length of the CDR3 is 13 residues. Trimming removed 7 bases from V and 12 bases from J, with 22 bases in between. The DNA for the CDR3 is TGCAGTGGGGGCCGGGCTCCGGGCTATGTGCAGTTCTTC. This codes for CSGGRAPGYVQFF.

This clonotype has at least ten counts. The V call is TRBV3-1, the J call TRBJ2-1, with 12 bases fitting TRBD1. J lost 2 bases, V lost 0 bases, and 8 bases had no gene match. CDR1 LGHDT and CDR2 YNNKEL come from the germline V gene (reference sequence). CDR3 length: 19 amino acids. The chain's CDR3 is CASSQDLSGTGGTYNEQFF. In DNA, the CDR3 is TGTGCCAGCAGCCAAGATCTATCCGGGACAGGGGGCACCTACAATGAGCAGTTCTTC.

The rearrangement links TRBV5-6 to TRBJ2-5; 7 bases fit TRBD2. The junction had 3 bases not matched to a gene; V was cut back by 0 bases and J by 4 bases. This CDR3 comprises 14 residues. Germline CDR1 is SGHDT and CDR2 is YYEEEE. DNA for the CDR3: TGTGCCAGCAGCTTGGGCTCGGGGGGAGAGACCCAGTACTTC. This encodes CASSLGSGGETQYF.

The chain employs TRBV9 and TRBJ2-7, with D hard to call. V dropped 0 bases and J dropped 4 bases, with 8 bases sitting between them. Per germline, CDR1 SGDLS and CDR2 YYNGEE. This CDR3 is 13 amino acids long. The CDR3 bases are TGTGCCAGCAGCGTAGACCCTTCATACGAGCAGTACTTC. The encoded protein is CASSVDPSYEQYF.

The table lists this clonotype with many counts. The chain links TRBV7-2 to TRBJ2-1; 9 bases map to TRBD2. The germline gives CDR1 SGHTA, CDR2 FQGNSA. The CDR3 length is 17 residues. V dropped 5 bases and J dropped 2; count of bases not matched to a gene: 10. The CDR3 here is CASSLRGLAGPYNEQFF. The CDR3 DNA reads as TGTGCCAGCAGCCTGAGAGGGCTAGCGGGACCCTACAATGAGCAGTTCTTC.

The rearrangement uses TRBV7-6 and TRBJ2-7; no definite D call. This CDR3 spans 13 amino acids. Germline V gene sequence: CDR1 SGHVS, CDR2 FNYEAQ. The germline V and J ends were trimmed by 5 bases and 2 bases, with 10 bases remaining between them. CDR3: CASSPASTYEQYF. CDR3 DNA: TGTGCCAGCAGCCCAGCAAGTACCTACGAGCAGTACTTC.

This clonotype was observed a few times. This chain connects TRBV5-1 to TRBJ2-7; 12 positions match TRBD2. Germline-derived CDR1 and CDR2 are SGHRS and YFSETQ. This CDR3 has 16 amino acids. Germline trimming cut 2 bases from V and 2 bases from J; bases unmatched to any gene: 5. The CDR3 loop is CASSFWTSGTAYEQYF. Here the CDR3 DNA reads TGCGCCAGCAGCTTCTGGACTAGCGGGACAGCCTACGAGCAGTACTTC.

Points on this clonotype: A much larger clone is a single base away; this may be a read error. The chain recombines TRBV20-1 with TRBJ2-7; 9 bases map to TRBD2. The CDR3 totals 15 residues. The V segment lost 0 bases and the J segment 3 bases; nucleotides outside the gene matches: 6. Germline CDR1 and CDR2: DFQATT and SNEGSKA (reference sequence). The CDR3 DNA follows: TGCAGTGCTAGAGATAACAAGCGGGGGGACTACGAGCAGTACTTC. Protein: CSARDNKRGDYEQYF.

This clonotype has a handful of counts. The chain links TRBV5-5 to TRBJ2-5; D could derive from TRBD1 or TRBD2 (5 bases each). The CDR3 has 15 residues. The germline CDR1 and CDR2 sequences are SGHKS and YYEKEE (reference sequence). V dropped 4 bases and J dropped 6 bases, with 19 bases sitting between them. The chain's CDR3 is CASSLGDPLLKTQYF. CDR3 bases: TGTGCCAGCAGCCTCGGGGACCCGCTTTTAAAGACCCAGTACTTC.

The table lists this clonotype with many counts. The V gene is TRBV2, the J gene TRBJ1-6; 7 bases agree with TRBD1. V was clipped by 5 bases and J by 2 bases; unmatched bases: 3. The CDR3 runs 15 residues. Germline V lookup: CDR1 SNHLY, CDR2 FYNNEI. CDR3 nucleotides: TGTGCCAGCAGTCTCGGGACAGCCTATAATTCACCCCTCCACTTT. As protein: CASSLGTAYNSPLHF.

The chain employs TRBV3-1 and TRBJ2-5; 9 positions match TRBD2. Per germline, CDR1 LGHDT and CDR2 YNNKEL (reference sequence). J gave up 1 base and V 2 bases, and 2 bases lay outside the gene matches. The CDR3 contains 15 residues. CDR3 protein: CASSQTSGFQETQYF. In DNA form, the CDR3 reads TGTGCCAGCAGCCAAACTAGCGGGTTCCAAGAGACCCAGTACTTC.

This clonotype was seen a few times. The chain is built from TRBV20-1 and TRBJ2-1, with TRBD2 matching 10 bases. This CDR3 is built from 17 residues. Germline values: CDR1 DFQATT, CDR2 SNEGSKA (reference sequence). V lost 0 bases and J lost 5; bases outside the gene matches: 10. CDR3 in amino acids: CSARDLGGLATHNEQFF. The CDR3 region has the DNA TGCAGTGCTAGAGATCTCGGGGGACTAGCGACCCACAATGAGCAGTTCTTC.

This clonotype showed up just a few times. This chain joins TRBV7-2 and TRBJ2-1, with TRBD2 as a possible D gene (5 bases). The CDR3 spans 17 residues. V lost 5 bases, J lost 3 bases, and 20 bases lay in between. From germline, CDR1 is SGHTA and CDR2 FQGNSA. The CDR3 nucleotides read TGTGCCAGCAGCCCCCCTTGGGAGCGGCTCGACTACAATGAGCAGTTCTTC. It encodes CASSPPWERLDYNEQFF. The full variable domain, its missing parts supplied by reference TRBV7-2 and TRBJ2-1, is GAGVSQSPSNKVTEKGKDVELRCDPISGHTALYWYRQSLGQGLEFLIYFQGNSAPDKSGLPSDRFSAERTGGSVSTLTIQRTQQEDSAVYLCASSPPWERLDYNEQFFGPGTRLTVL.

Details on this clonotype: A much larger clone sits a single nucleotide away, making a read error possible. This chain links TRBV10-3 with TRBJ2-3, with TRBD2 identical over 11 bases. The germline gives CDR1 ENHRY, CDR2 SYGVKD. V was clipped by 6 bases and J by 4 bases; unmatched bases: 6. The CDR3 spans 15 residues. The CDR3 DNA reads as TGTGCCATCAGGATAGCGGGGGGGCCGCCAGATACGCAGTATTTT. Its translation is CAIRIAGGPPDTQYF.

V usage is TRBV20-1 and J usage is TRBJ2-7; 7 bases are a match to TRBD1. The CDR3 is 14 residues long. Germline CDR1 and CDR2: DFQATT and SNEGSKA (reference sequence). After removal of 2 bases from V and 7 bases from J, the junction contained 11 bases not matched to a gene. CDR3 sequence (DNA): TGCAGTGCTAGAAATTTACAGGGGACCTTAGAGCAGTACTTC. It yields the protein CSARNLQGTLEQYF.

Many counts were recorded for this clonotype. The chain uses TRBV6-5 and TRBJ1-2; 7 bases agree with TRBD1. This CDR3 contains 16 residues. CDR1 and CDR2 from the germline V gene are MNHEY and SVGAGI. V lost 0 bases and J lost 6; bases outside the gene matches: 10. The CDR3 protein is CASSYSIQGREHGYTF. The CDR3 coding sequence is TGTGCCAGCAGTTACTCGATACAGGGGAGGGAGCATGGCTACACCTTC.